The rows below give T cell receptor beta chains drawn from one sample of a study of T-cell reconstitution after alpha-beta-depleted transplantation in children. MiXCR, applied by TCRdb to the PCR reads, yields one record per CDR3 protein. Here the sample spans hundreds of thousands of distinct CDR3 sequences, 20% to 30% being singletons. Source: PBMCs, mostly from graft donor cells, taken 360 days after TCRalphabeta/CD19-depleted stem cell transplant. The receptors were gathered from a female patient under 10 years old who had a stem cell transplant for congenital amegakaryocytic thrombocytopenia, so the T cells may come from the graft donor. Both conserved end residues are part of each CDR3. A D gene is named only where the DNA matches it firmly. Rows give clone size only sometimes, using once, few, many, or a class for an expanded clone.

>-|TRBV28|-|TRBJ2-1
TGTGCCAGCAGTTTCGTCCCAGTTTCGGGGGTAGAGCAGTTCTTC
CASSFVPVSGVEQFF
>-|TRBV29-1|few|TRBJ1-1
TGCAGCGTTTATCTGGGGTGGGGAGCTAAAGCTTTCTTT
CSVYLGWGAKAFF
>-|TRBV12-3/TRBV12-4|many|TRBJ1-1
TGTGCCAGCAGTTTAACGGGCCGGGACACTGAAGCTTTCTTT
CASSLTGRDTEAFF
>-|TRBV19|-|TRBJ2-5
TGTGCCAGTAGTACCCAGGCTCACTGGGGGGAGACCCAGTACTTC
CASSTQAHWGETQYF
>TRBD2|TRBV27|few|TRBJ2-2
TGTGCCAGCAGTCGGGAGGGAGTCGGCGGGGAGCTGTTTTTT
CASSREGVGGELFF
>-|TRBV10-3|few|TRBJ1-5
TGTGCCATCAGTGAGTCTGCGGGGTTCGATCAGCCCCAGCATTTT
CAISESAGFDQPQHF
>-|TRBV12-3/TRBV12-4|-|TRBJ2-2
TGTGCCAGCAGGGGGACCGACCGATGGGCCGGGGAGCTGTTTTTT
CASRGTDRWAGELFF
>-|TRBV15|few|TRBJ2-7
TGTGCCACGGGAGAAGGGCTAACTTACGAGCAGTACTTC
CATGEGLTYEQYF
>-|TRBV15|many|TRBJ2-5
TGTGCCACCAGCAGTAGTATGAAGACCCAGTACTTC
CATSSSMKTQYF
>TRBD1|TRBV4-2|few|TRBJ2-2
TGTGCCAGCAGCCAAATACAGGGGGTGGGATTTGGGAACACCGGGGAGCTGTTTTTT
CASSQIQGVGFGNTGELFF
>-|TRBV12-3/TRBV12-4|-|TRBJ1-1
TGTGCCAGCAGTTTAGAGGTATGGGCAGCTTTCTTT
CASSLEVWAAFF
>TRBD1|TRBV5-1|few|TRBJ1-4
TGCGCCAGCAGCTCGGGACAGAAGAATGAAAAACTGTTTTTT
CASSSGQKNEKLFF
>-|TRBV3-1|few|TRBJ2-7
TGTGCCAGCAGCCAAGTTAGGGGCGAGCAGTACTTC
CASSQVRGEQYF
>-|TRBV7-2|-|TRBJ2-7
TGTGCCAGCAGCCTAAGGGCGGCCGAGCAGTACTTC
CASSLRAAEQYF
>TRBD1|TRBV5-1|few|TRBJ1-1
TGCGCCAGCAGGCCGGGACAGCGGGGGATGAACACTGAAGCTTTCTTT
CASRPGQRGMNTEAFF
>-|TRBV7-8|-|TRBJ2-7
TGTGCCAGCAGCTTAGCGGGCGTCGCCTACGAGCAGTACTTC
CASSLAGVAYEQYF
>-|TRBV21-1|many|TRBJ2-5
TGTGCCAGCAGCAATGGGCATATCGCAGAGACCCAGTACTTC
CASSNGHIAETQYF
>-|TRBV12-3/TRBV12-4|many|TRBJ1-2
TGTGCCAGCAGTCCCTATGAGGGGGATAATGGCTACACCTTC
CASSPYEGDNGYTF
>-|TRBV7-3|few|TRBJ1-5
TGTGCCAGCAGCCCAGGGCACAATCAGCCCCAGCATTTT
CASSPGHNQPQHF
>-|TRBV24-1|-|TRBJ2-5
TGTGCCACCAGTGATCCAGGGACTGAGTACCAAGAGACCCAGTACTTC
CATSDPGTEYQETQYF
>-|TRBV5-5|few|TRBJ1-4
TGTGCCAGCAGCTTGGAGGACTCAGGGAATGAAAAACTGTTTTTT
CASSLEDSGNEKLFF
>-|TRBV20-1|-|TRBJ1-1
TGCAGTGCTAGAAGCGGAAAGGGGCAGGGAATCTCTGAAGCTTTCTTT
CSARSGKGQGISEAFF
>-|TRBV12-3/TRBV12-4|-|TRBJ1-1
TGTGCCAGCAGTTACGGGGGTGGGGAAGGCACTGAAGCTTTCTTT
CASSYGGGEGTEAFF
>TRBD1|TRBV6-1|-|TRBJ1-1
TGTGCCAGCAGTGAAGGTAGTAGACAGGGGGCAGCTTTCTTT
CASSEGSRQGAAFF
>-|TRBV5-6|many|TRBJ2-3
TGTGCCAGCAGCGTTTCGCCGATTAGCACAGATACGCAGTATTTT
CASSVSPISTDTQYF
>TRBD2|TRBV19|few|TRBJ2-1
TGTGCCAGTAGTATCGGACTAGCGGGAGGAATCTCCTACAATGAGCAGTTCTTC
CASSIGLAGGISYNEQFF
>-|TRBV6-1|-|TRBJ1-3
TGTGCCAGCAGTGCTGGTCTGGGGGACTCTGGAAACACCATATATTTT
CASSAGLGDSGNTIYF
>TRBD2|TRBV3-1|-|TRBJ2-1
TGTGCCAGCAGCGCGAGGAGACTAGCGGAGCAGTTCTTC
CASSARRLAEQFF
>TRBD2|TRBV5-1|-|TRBJ2-5
TGCGCCAGCAGCTATATTAGCGGGGGACAAGAGACCCAGTACTTC
CASSYISGGQETQYF
>-|TRBV6-1|-|TRBJ2-5
TGTGCCAGCGGAAAGGGGGGCCAAGAGACCCAGTACTTC
CASGKGGQETQYF
>-|TRBV28|few|TRBJ1-1
TGTGCCAGCAGTTTACTAGACAGCATGAACACTGAAGCTTTCTTT
CASSLLDSMNTEAFF
>-|TRBV30|-|TRBJ1-1
TGTGCCTGGTGTTTCGGGTGGGACACTGAAGCTTTCTTT
CAWCFGWDTEAFF
>-|TRBV2|-|TRBJ2-7
TGTGCCAGCAGGGCCATATCCGAGCAGTACTTC
CASRAISEQYF
>TRBD2|TRBV5-1|many|TRBJ2-1
TGCGCCAGCAGCTCCCATAGCGGGGGTTACAATGAGCAGTTCTTC
CASSSHSGGYNEQFF
>-|TRBV24-1|many|TRBJ2-2
TGTGCCACCAGTGATTCTTGGGGGTCTACCGGGGAGCTGTTTTTT
CATSDSWGSTGELFF